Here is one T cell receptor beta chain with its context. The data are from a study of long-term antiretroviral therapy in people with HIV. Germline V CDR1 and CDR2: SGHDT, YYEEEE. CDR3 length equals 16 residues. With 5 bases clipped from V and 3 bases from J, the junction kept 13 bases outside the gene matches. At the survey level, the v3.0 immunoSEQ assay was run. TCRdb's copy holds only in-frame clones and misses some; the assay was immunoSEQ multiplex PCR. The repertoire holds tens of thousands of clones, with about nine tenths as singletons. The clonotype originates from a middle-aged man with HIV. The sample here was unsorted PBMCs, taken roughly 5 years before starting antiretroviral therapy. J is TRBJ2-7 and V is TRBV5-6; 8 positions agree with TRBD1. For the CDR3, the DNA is TGTGCCAGCAGTTCACAGGGGGGTTTCCTCTTCTACGAGCAGTACTTC. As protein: CASSSQGGFLFYEQYF.